Presented here are 23 T cell receptor beta chains from one specimen sequenced in a study of T cell responses to AZD1222 COVID-19 vaccine. The assay was immunoSEQ multiplex PCR, and TCRdb's table has in-frame clones only and misses some. The sample includes 100,000 to 150,000 clones, roughly nine tenths of them seen just once. This specimen consisted of peripheral blood, obtained on day 0 of AZD1222 vaccination. The receptors derive from an adult in good health.

V is TRBV7-8 and J is TRBJ2-1; 10 positions agree with TRBD2. After removal of 6 bases from V and 6 bases from J, the junction contained 11 bases not matched to a gene. The germline V gene has CDR1 SGHVS and CDR2 FQNEAQ. CDR3 length equals 16 residues. CDR3 in amino acids: CASRLQPAGGPNEQFF. In DNA form, the CDR3 reads TGTGCCAGCAGGCTTCAACCAGCGGGGGGGCCCAATGAGCAGTTCTTC.

The gene calls are TRBV27 and TRBJ1-2, with 9 positions matching TRBD1. The CDR3 contains 16 residues. In germline, CDR1 is MNHEY, CDR2 SMNVEV (reference sequence). Unmatched junction bases numbered 13, after V lost 5 bases and J lost 6 bases. The DNA of the CDR3 is TGTGCCAGCAGTCTCCTCGGACAGGGGAGGAGGGATGGCTACACCTTC. Amino acid sequence: CASSLLGQGRRDGYTF.

By sample fraction, this clone is medium-sized (0.01 to 0.1%). The chain joins TRBV9 to TRBJ1-2, with D hard to call. The CDR3 has 15 amino acids. The V end lost 0 bases, the J end lost 6 bases, and 15 bases lay between the germline ends. Germline assignment: CDR1 SGDLS and CDR2 YYNGEE. The DNA of the CDR3 is TGTGCCAGCAGCGTAGTCTCGCGAGGGATGAATGGCTACACCTTC. This gives the protein CASSVVSRGMNGYTF.

V gene TRBV28 combines with J gene TRBJ2-7; TRBD2 matches 8 bases. The ends lost 6 bases at V and 3 bases at J; junction bases unmatched: 10. In germline, CDR1 is MDHEN, CDR2 SYDVKM. This CDR3 is 15 amino acids long. The CDR3 coding sequence is TGTGCCAGCAGGAGGGGCGGGGGGCCTAGCTACGAGCAGTACTTC. Translated: CASRRGGGPSYEQYF.

The chain uses TRBV7-6 and TRBJ2-1; perhaps TRBD2 as D (6 bases). The CDR3 totals 12 residues. Trimming removed 5 bases from V and 9 bases from J, with 11 bases in between. Germline V gene sequence: CDR1 SGHVS, CDR2 FNYEAQ. For the CDR3, the DNA is TGTGCCAGCAGCCGTTCGCGGGGTGAGCAGTTCTTC. It yields the protein CASSRSRGEQFF.

The chain is built from TRBV3-1 (or the pseudogene TRBV3-2) and TRBJ2-7, with 8 bases matching TRBD1. The CDR3 totals 15 residues. Germline CDR1 and CDR2: LGHDT and YNNKEL (reference sequence). With V trimmed by 4 bases and J by 2 bases, 7 bases remained unmatched. The CDR3 is CASSRETGVTYEQYF. The CDR3 region has the DNA TGTGCCAGCAGCCGAGAGACAGGGGTGACCTACGAGCAGTACTTC.

The DNA for the CDR3 is TGTGCCAGTAGTACGGGACTAGCGGGAGTAGCAGAGACCCAGTACTTC. Its translation is CASSTGLAGVAETQYF. J is TRBJ2-5 and V is TRBV19; TRBD2 matches at 14 bases. This CDR3 region has 16 residues. J lost 4 bases, V lost 4 bases, and 5 bases had no gene match. Germline loops: CDR1 LNHDA, CDR2 SQIVND (reference sequence).

About this clone: This CDR3 is also generated by other DNA sequences in the sample. The chain links TRBV5-1 to TRBJ2-1; 9 nucleotides agree with TRBD2. The CDR3 covers 15 residues. CDR1 and CDR2 from the germline V gene are SGHRS and YFSETQ. V lost 0 bases to trimming and J lost 4 bases; unmatched junction nucleotides: 2. As DNA, the CDR3 is TGCGCCAGCAGCTTGGTTAGCGGGGGTTACAATGAGCAGTTCTTC. It is translated as CASSLVSGGYNEQFF.

The table lists this clone with a count of one. CDR3 sequence reads: CASSEQGSNEKLFF. The CDR3 region has the DNA TGTGCCAGCAGCGAACAGGGCTCTAATGAAAAACTGTTTTTT. This chain uses TRBV2 with TRBJ1-4, with a possible D match to TRBD1 (6 bases). This CDR3 has 14 residues. In germline, CDR1 is SNHLY, CDR2 FYNNEI. Trimming took off 6 bases at V and 3 bases at J, with 11 bases between the two ends.

V is TRBV2 and J is TRBJ2-1, with D maybe TRBD1 (6 bases). The ends were cut back, 5 bases at V and 10 bases at J, with 12 bases in the middle. From germline, CDR1 is SNHLY and CDR2 FYNNEI. The CDR3 length is 12 residues. The CDR3 loop reads CASSTGFREQFF. The CDR3 nucleotides are TGTGCCAGCAGTACAGGGTTTCGCGAGCAGTTCTTC.

This clone was counted only a few times. V usage is TRBV19 and J usage is TRBJ1-4; 8 bases match TRBD1. CDR1 and CDR2 (germline): LNHDA, SQIVND (reference sequence). The V segment lost 7 bases and the J segment 5 bases; nucleotides outside the gene matches: 12. CDR3 length: 16 amino acids. For the CDR3, the DNA is TGTGCCAGTACCCGGGCAGGGGGCGTCCTCAATGAAAAACTGTTTTTT. It is translated as CASTRAGGVLNEKLFF.

The genes are TRBV10-3 and TRBJ2-1, with 9 bases that match TRBD2. This CDR3 has 19 amino acids. V gave up 6 bases and J gave up 0 bases; unmatched junction bases: 15. CDR1 and CDR2 (germline): ENHRY, SYGVKD. DNA for the CDR3: TGTGCCATCAGGTCGAATGTAGCGGGGGATTTTAGCTCCTACAATGAGCAGTTCTTC. Translated: CAIRSNVAGDFSSYNEQFF.

The rearrangement links TRBV7-3 to TRBJ2-6, with 11 bases that match TRBD1. The CDR3 totals 18 residues. The ends lost 5 bases at V and 1 base at J; junction bases unmatched: 7. Germline V CDR1 and CDR2: SGHTA, FQGTGA. CDR3 DNA sequence: TGTGCCAGCAGCCCCGGACAGGGGGCAGGGTCTGGGGCCAACGTCCTGACTTTC. It specifies CASSPGQGAGSGANVLTF. The complete variable domain, with remaining parts taken from reference TRBV7-3 and TRBJ2-6, reads GAGVSQTPSNKVTEKGKYVELRCDPISGHTALYWYRQSLGQGPEFLIYFQGTGAADDSGLPNDRFFAVRPEGSVSTLKIQRTERGDSAVYLCASSPGQGAGSGANVLTFGAGSRLTVL.

The chain has TRBV28 and TRBJ1-2; TRBD1 agrees at 11 bases. Per the germline V gene, CDR1 is MDHEN and CDR2 is SYDVKM. V lost 2 bases to trimming and J lost 4 bases; unmatched junction nucleotides: 6. The CDR3 contains 16 residues. The CDR3 loop is CASSLGRTGGGYGYTF. The DNA of the CDR3 is TGTGCCAGCAGTTTAGGAAGGACAGGGGGCGGCTATGGCTACACCTTC.

This clone showed up just once. The chain carries TRBV6-5 and TRBJ1-5, with D tentatively TRBD1 (6 bases). Germline V CDR1 and CDR2: MNHEY, SVGAGI. Trimming removed 6 bases at V and 0 bases at J, with 9 bases between. The CDR3 extends over 14 amino acids. CDR3 nucleotides: TGTGCCAGCAGCTCAGGGGATAGCAATCAGCCCCAGCATTTT. It is translated as CASSSGDSNQPQHF.

The CDR3: CASSQAFPSGEQYF. The CDR3 DNA reads TGTGCCAGCAGCCAAGCTTTCCCCTCGGGCGAGCAGTACTTC. The gene calls are TRBV3-1 (or the pseudogene TRBV3-2) and TRBJ2-7; the D is unclear. The germline gives CDR1 LGHDT, CDR2 YNNKEL (reference sequence). The V and J ends lost 1 base and 6 bases respectively, with 13 bases between them. The CDR3 is 14 amino acids.

The chain couples TRBV5-4 to TRBJ1-4; no reliable D call. This CDR3 is built from 14 residues. V was clipped by 4 bases and J by 4 bases, with 11 bases between them. Per germline, CDR1 SGHNT and CDR2 YYREEE (reference sequence). This CDR3 is CASSRPGINEKLFF. CDR3 DNA: TGTGCCAGCAGCCGCCCCGGGATTAATGAAAAACTGTTTTTT.

This clone turned up a few times. This rearrangement joins TRBV28 to TRBJ1-2, with 7 positions matching TRBD1. This CDR3 spans 15 amino acids. The J segment lost 0 bases and the V segment lost 4 bases, leaving 5 bases of the junction unmatched. Germline V lookup: CDR1 MDHEN, CDR2 SYDVKM. CDR3 bases: TGTGCCAGCAGTTCCCCGGGACAGTCTAACTATGGCTACACCTTC. Amino acids: CASSSPGQSNYGYTF.

J is TRBJ2-1 and V is TRBV6-5; D not certain. This CDR3 region has 15 residues. V lost 6 bases to trimming and J lost 1 base, with 13 bases between them. The germline V gene has CDR1 MNHEY and CDR2 SVGAGI. The CDR3 is CASSPRTSSYNEQFF. The DNA for the CDR3 is TGTGCCAGCAGCCCAAGAACGTCTTCCTACAATGAGCAGTTCTTC.

In its sample, this clone was seen many times. The chain couples TRBV28 to TRBJ2-7, with 8 bases matching TRBD2. The length of the CDR3 is 15 residues. Germline assignment: CDR1 MDHEN and CDR2 SYDVKM. J gave up 0 bases and V 7 bases, and 8 bases lay outside the gene matches. The CDR3 sequence is CASNPLADSSYEQYF. The CDR3 coding sequence is TGTGCCAGCAATCCACTAGCGGACAGCTCCTACGAGCAGTACTTC.

V gene TRBV7-9 combines with J gene TRBJ1-3; possible D gene TRBD1, 6 bases. CDR1 and CDR2 (germline): SEHNR, FQNEAQ (reference sequence). V was cut by 1 base and J by 2 bases, with 9 bases left in between. The CDR3 spans 15 residues. This CDR3 reads CASSLVRTAGNTIYF. The DNA for the CDR3 is TGTGCCAGCAGCTTAGTCCGGACAGCTGGAAACACCATATATTTT. The full variable domain, in which reference TRBV7-9 and TRBJ1-3 provide the parts outside the CDR3, is DTGVSQNPRHKITKRGQNVTFRCDPISEHNRLYWYRQTLGQGPEFLTYFQNEAQLEKSRLLSDRFSAERPKGSFSTLEIQRTEQGDSAMYLCASSLVRTAGNTIYFGEGSWLTVV.

This sequence joins TRBV4-1 and TRBJ2-1; weak D call: TRBD2 (5 bases). From germline, CDR1 is MGHRA and CDR2 YSYEKL. V lost 5 bases and J lost 0, with 17 bases in between. The CDR3 sequence is 17 residues long. The CDR3 nucleotides read TGCGCCAGCAGCTTAACGGGAACTAGGAGCTCCTACAATGAGCAGTTCTTC. This encodes CASSLTGTRSSYNEQFF.

The chain joins TRBV27 to TRBJ1-1; unclear D gene. Germline V CDR1 and CDR2: MNHEY, SMNVEV (reference sequence). V was pared by 3 bases and J by 0 bases, with 8 bases between. The CDR3 contains 14 residues. CDR3 sequence: CASSLEGLNTEAFF. CDR3 DNA sequence: TGTGCCAGCAGTTTGGAGGGTTTGAACACTGAAGCTTTCTTT.